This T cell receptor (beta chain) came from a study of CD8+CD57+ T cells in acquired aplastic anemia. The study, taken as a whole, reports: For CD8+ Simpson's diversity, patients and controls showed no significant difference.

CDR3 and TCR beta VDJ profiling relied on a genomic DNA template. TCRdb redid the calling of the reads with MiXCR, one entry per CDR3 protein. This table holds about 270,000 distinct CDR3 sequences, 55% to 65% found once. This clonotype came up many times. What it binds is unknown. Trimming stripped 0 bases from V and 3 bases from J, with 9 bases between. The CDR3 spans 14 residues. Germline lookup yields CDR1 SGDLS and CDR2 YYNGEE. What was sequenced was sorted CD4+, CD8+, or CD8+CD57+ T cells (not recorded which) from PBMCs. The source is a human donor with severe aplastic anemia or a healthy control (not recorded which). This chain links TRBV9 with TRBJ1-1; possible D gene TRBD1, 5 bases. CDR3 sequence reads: CASSVDGGYTEAFF. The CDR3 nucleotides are TGTGCCAGCAGCGTAGATGGGGGGTACACTGAAGCTTTCTTT.